This T cell receptor (beta chain) came from a study of blood T cell repertoires in COVID-19. Study summary: From the United States, Italy and Spain came samples of acute and convalescent COVID-19. The analysed material was cDNA or gDNA that came from T cells, B-cell-depleted T cells, or PBMCs.

Seattle patient enrollment occurred during active infection, with longitudinal follow-up thereafter. This CDR3 contains 15 residues. Germline assignment: CDR1 SGHTA and CDR2 FQGTGA. With 2 bases removed from V and 5 bases from J, the gap between germline ends came to 13 bases. Under the authors' procedure: The authors estimated nucleated cell counts from reference gene primer amplification. Sequencing used immunoSEQ multiplex PCR; TCRdb keeps in-frame clones, though not all of them. Clone size and V and J calls were adopted from that table, with D and trimming inferred from the DNA. The data hold under 200,000 clones, with around nine tenths observed a single time.

The V call is TRBV7-3, the J call TRBJ2-1; possibly TRBD1 for D (6 bases). The sequenced sample consisted of peripheral blood. The TCR comes from a man aged 55-75 years with COVID-19, enrolled during active disease. This CDR3 is CASSLSGATHNEQFF. For the CDR3, the DNA is TGTGCCAGCAGCTTATCAGGGGCCACCCACAATGAGCAGTTCTTC. The variable domain in full, completed from reference TRBV7-3 and TRBJ2-1, reads GAGVSQTPSNKVTEKGKYVELRCDPISGHTALYWYRQSLGQGPEFLIYFQGTGAADDSGLPNDRFFAVRPEGSVSTLKIQRTERGDSAVYLCASSLSGATHNEQFFGPGTRLTVL.